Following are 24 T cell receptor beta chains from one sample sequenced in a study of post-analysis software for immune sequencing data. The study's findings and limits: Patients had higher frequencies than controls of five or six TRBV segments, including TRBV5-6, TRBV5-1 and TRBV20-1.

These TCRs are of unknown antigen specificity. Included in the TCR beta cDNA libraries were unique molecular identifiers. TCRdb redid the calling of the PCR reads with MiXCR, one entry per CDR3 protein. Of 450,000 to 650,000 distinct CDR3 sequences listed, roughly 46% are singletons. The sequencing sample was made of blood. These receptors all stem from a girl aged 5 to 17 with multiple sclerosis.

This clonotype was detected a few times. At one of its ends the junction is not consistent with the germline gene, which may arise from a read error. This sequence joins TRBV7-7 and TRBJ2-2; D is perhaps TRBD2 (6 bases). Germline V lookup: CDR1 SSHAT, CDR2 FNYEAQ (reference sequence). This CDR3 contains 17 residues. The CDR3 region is CASSLGRTITHTGELFF. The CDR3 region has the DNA TGTGCTAGCAGCTTGGGGCGGACTATTACTCACACCGGGGAGCTGTTTTTT.

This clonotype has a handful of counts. The CDR3 DNA sequence: TGTGCCAGCAGTCCTCAGGCGAGGAGGCCGTTCTTC. This translates into CASSPQARRPFF. The chain employs TRBV6-6 and TRBJ2-1; D possibly corresponds to TRBD2 (5 bases). The CDR3 totals 12 residues. The germline CDR1 and CDR2 sequences are MNHNY and SVGAGI (reference sequence). V gave up 5 bases and J gave up 15 bases, with 17 bases separating them.

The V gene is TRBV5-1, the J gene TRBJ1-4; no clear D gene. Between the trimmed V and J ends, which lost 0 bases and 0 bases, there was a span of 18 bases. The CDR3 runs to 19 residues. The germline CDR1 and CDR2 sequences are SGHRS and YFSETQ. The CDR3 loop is CASSLGALERLATNEKLFF. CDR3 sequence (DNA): TGCGCCAGCAGCTTGGGGGCCCTGGAAAGACTTGCAACTAATGAAAAACTGTTTTTT.

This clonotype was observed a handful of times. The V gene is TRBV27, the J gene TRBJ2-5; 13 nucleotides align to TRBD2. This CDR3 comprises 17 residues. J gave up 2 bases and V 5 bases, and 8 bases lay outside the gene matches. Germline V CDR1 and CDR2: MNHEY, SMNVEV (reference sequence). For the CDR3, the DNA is TGTGCCAGCAGTGTAAGACTAGCGGGAGGTCTACAAGAGACCCAGTACTTC. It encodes CASSVRLAGGLQETQYF.

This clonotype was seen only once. CDR3 DNA: TGCGCCAGCAGCGCCGAAGTCTCCTACGAGCAGTACTTC. Its translation: CASSAEVSYEQYF. This chain joins TRBV5-1 and TRBJ2-7; D unresolved. This CDR3 spans 13 amino acids. V was pared by 4 bases and J by 0 bases, with 8 bases between. The germline V gene has CDR1 SGHRS and CDR2 YFSETQ.

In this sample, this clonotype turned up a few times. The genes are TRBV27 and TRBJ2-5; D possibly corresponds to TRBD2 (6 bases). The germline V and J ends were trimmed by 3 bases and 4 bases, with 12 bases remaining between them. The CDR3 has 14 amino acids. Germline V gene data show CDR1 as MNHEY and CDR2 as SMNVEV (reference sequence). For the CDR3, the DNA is TGTGCCAGCAGTTTTCGGGAGTCAGGAGAGACCCAGTACTTC. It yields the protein CASSFRESGETQYF.

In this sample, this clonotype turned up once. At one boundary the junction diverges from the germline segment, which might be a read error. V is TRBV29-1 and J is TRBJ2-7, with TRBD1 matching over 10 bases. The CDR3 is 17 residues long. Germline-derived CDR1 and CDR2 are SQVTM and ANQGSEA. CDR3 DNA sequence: TGCAGCGTTGAAGATCTTGCGGGACAGGGGAGAGTCAATGAGCGGTACTTC. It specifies CSVEDLAGQGRVNERYF.

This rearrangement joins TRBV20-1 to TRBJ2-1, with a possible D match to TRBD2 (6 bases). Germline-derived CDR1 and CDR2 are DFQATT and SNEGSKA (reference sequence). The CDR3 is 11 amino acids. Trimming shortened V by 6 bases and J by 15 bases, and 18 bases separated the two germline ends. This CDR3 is CSAETGTSWFF. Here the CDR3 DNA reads TGCAGTGCCGAGACCGGGACTTCTTGGTTCTTC.

CDR3 amino acids: CASSYSGGQGARNEQFF. CDR3 DNA sequence: TGTGCCAGCAGTTACTCGGGTGGGCAGGGGGCGAGGAATGAGCAGTTCTTC. V is TRBV6-5 and J is TRBJ2-1; 8 nucleotides match TRBD1. Trimming cost V 0 bases and J 7 bases; bases outside gene matches: 11. The CDR3 is 17 amino acids. In germline, CDR1 is MNHEY, CDR2 SVGAGI.

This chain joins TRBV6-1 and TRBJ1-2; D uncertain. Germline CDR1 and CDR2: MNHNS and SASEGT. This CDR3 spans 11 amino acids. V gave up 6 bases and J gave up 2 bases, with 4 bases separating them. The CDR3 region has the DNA TGTGCCAGCAGGTGGAACTATGGCTACACCTTC. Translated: CASRWNYGYTF.

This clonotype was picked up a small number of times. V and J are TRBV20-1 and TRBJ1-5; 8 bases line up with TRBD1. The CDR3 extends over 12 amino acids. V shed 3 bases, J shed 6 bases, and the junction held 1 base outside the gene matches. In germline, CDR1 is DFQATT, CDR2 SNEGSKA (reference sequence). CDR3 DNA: TGCAGTGCTAGCGACAGGGGTCAGCCCCAGCATTTT. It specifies CSASDRGQPQHF.

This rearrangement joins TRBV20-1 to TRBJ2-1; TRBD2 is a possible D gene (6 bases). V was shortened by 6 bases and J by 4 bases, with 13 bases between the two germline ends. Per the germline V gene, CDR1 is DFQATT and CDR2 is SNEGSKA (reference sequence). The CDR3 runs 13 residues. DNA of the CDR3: TGCAGTGCAAGGGACTGGTTATACAATGAGCAGTTCTTC. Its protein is CSARDWLYNEQFF.

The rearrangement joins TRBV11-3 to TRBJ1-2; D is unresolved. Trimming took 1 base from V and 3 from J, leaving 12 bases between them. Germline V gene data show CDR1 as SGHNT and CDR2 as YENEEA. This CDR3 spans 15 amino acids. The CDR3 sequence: CASSLGWGGDYGYTF. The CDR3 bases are TGTGCCAGCAGCTTAGGATGGGGTGGCGACTATGGCTACACCTTC.

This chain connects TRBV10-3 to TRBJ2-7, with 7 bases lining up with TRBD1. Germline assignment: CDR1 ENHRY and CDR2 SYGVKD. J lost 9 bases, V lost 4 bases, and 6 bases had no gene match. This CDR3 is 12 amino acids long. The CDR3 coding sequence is TGTGCCATCAGTGTAAGTTGGACAGGGCAGTACTTC. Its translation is CAISVSWTGQYF.

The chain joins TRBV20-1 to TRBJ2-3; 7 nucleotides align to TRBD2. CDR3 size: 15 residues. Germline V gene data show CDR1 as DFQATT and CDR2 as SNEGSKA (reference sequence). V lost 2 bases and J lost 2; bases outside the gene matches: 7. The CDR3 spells CSARSLGGNTDTQYF. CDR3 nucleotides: TGCAGTGCTAGATCTCTCGGGGGGAACACAGATACGCAGTATTTT.

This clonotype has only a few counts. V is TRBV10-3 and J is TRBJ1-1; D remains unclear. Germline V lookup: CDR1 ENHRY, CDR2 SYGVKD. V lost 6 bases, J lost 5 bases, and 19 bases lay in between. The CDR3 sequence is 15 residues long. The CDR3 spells CAIRDFKSSGTEAFF. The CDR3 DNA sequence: TGTGCCATCAGGGATTTTAAGTCTTCTGGGACTGAAGCTTTCTTT.

The CDR3, as DNA: TGTGCCAGCAGCTTAAAAGTCGATTCCTACGAGCAGTACTTC. Translation: CASSLKVDSYEQYF. The genes are TRBV7-3 and TRBJ2-7; D remains ambiguous. Germline loops: CDR1 SGHTA, CDR2 FQGTGA. Trimming removed 1 base at V and 1 base at J, with 8 bases between. The CDR3 sequence is 14 residues long.

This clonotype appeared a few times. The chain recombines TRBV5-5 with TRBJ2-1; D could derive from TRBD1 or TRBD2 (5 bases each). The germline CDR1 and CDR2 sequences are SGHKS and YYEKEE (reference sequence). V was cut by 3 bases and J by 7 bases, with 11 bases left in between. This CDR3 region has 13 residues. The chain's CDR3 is CASSSGTGNEQFF. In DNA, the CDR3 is TGTGCCAGCAGCTCCGGGACCGGGAATGAGCAGTTCTTC. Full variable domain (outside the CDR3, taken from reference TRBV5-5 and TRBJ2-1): DAGVTQSPTHLIKTRGQQVTLRCSPISGHKSVSWYQQVLGQGPQFIFQYYEKEERGRGNFPDRFSARQFPNYSSELNVNALLLGDSALYLCASSSGTGNEQFFGPGTRLTVL.

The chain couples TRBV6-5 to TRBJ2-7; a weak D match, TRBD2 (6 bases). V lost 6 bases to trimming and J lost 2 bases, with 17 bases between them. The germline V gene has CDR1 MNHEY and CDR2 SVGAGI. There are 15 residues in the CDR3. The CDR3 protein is CASSFAPGAAYEQYF. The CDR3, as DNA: TGTGCCAGCAGCTTCGCCCCGGGAGCAGCCTACGAGCAGTACTTC.

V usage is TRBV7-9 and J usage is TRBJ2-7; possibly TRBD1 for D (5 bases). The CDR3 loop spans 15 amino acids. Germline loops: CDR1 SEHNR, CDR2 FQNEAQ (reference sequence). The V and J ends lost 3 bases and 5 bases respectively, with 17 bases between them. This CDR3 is CASSLPGSAYDEQYF. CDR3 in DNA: TGTGCCAGCAGCTTGCCAGGGTCCGCCTATGACGAGCAGTACTTC.

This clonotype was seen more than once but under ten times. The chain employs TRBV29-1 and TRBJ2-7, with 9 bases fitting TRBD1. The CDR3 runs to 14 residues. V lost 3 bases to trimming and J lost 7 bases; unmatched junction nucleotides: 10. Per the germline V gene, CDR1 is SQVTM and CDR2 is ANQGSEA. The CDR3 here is CSVDVGTGLEEQYF. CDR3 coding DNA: TGCAGCGTTGACGTCGGGACAGGGCTTGAAGAGCAGTACTTC.

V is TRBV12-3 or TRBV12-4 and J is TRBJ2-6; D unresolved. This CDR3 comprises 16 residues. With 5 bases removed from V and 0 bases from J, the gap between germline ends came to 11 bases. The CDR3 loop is CASSPGVVSGANVLTF. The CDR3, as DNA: TGTGCCAGCAGTCCGGGCGTAGTCTCTGGGGCCAACGTCCTGACTTTC.

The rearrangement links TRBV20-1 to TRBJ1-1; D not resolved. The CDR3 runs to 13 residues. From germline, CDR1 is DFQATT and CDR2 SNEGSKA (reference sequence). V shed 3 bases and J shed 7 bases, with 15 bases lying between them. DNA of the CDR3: TGCAGTGCTAGCCTCCTAGATCGGGTTGAAGCTTTCTTT. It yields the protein CSASLLDRVEAFF.

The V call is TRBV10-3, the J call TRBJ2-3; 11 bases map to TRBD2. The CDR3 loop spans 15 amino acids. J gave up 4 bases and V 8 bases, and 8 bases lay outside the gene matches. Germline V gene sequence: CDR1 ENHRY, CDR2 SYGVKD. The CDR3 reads CAIGGSGGASDTQYF. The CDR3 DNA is TGTGCCATCGGAGGTAGCGGGGGGGCCTCAGATACGCAGTATTTT.